The 28 T cell receptor beta chains below were found in one sample sequenced in a study of PD-L1 blockade in urothelial cancer. Sequencing was performed with immunoSEQ multiplex PCR; in TCRdb, only in-frame clones are kept and a portion is missing. This table has roughly 50,000 clones, about three quarters appearing once. Time point specified: pretreatment peripheral blood. The specimen was PBMCs, collected around atezolizumab (anti-PD-L1) treatment. These receptors came from an older man with urothelial cancer.

In DNA form, the CDR3 reads TGCAGTGCTACCCCTGGGCGGGAGGTGTACTTC. It translates to CSATPGREVYF. The rearrangement links TRBV20-1 to TRBJ2-7, with TRBD2 identical over 8 bases. The CDR3 runs 11 residues. Trimming at V came to 4 bases and at J to 12 bases, leaving 8 bases not matched to a gene. Germline V lookup: CDR1 DFQATT, CDR2 SNEGSKA (reference sequence).

The rearrangement uses TRBV6-1 and TRBJ1-2; D unclear. V was shortened by 3 bases and J by 1 base, with 9 bases between the two germline ends. The CDR3 is 14 residues long. Per germline, CDR1 MNHNS and CDR2 SASEGT. The DNA for the CDR3 is TGTGCCAGCAGTGAGGGAGGTAATAACTATGGCTACACCTTC. Amino acid sequence: CASSEGGNNYGYTF.

This rearrangement joins TRBV18 to TRBJ1-2; 8 bases map to TRBD1. The CDR3 has 16 amino acids. With 3 bases clipped from V and 3 bases from J, the junction kept 9 bases outside the gene matches. Germline CDR1 KGHSH, CDR2 LQKENI. The CDR3 protein is CASSPQGQGLDYGYTF. CDR3 DNA sequence: TGTGCCAGCTCACCCCAAGGACAGGGATTGGACTATGGCTACACCTTC.

The J gene is TRBJ1-1, the V gene TRBV5-1; D gene uncertain. V was clipped by 0 bases and J by 2 bases, with 8 bases between them. Looked up from germline, CDR1 is SGHRS and CDR2 is YFSETQ. The CDR3 contains 14 residues. CDR3 coding DNA: TGCGCCAGCAGCTTGGACTTTCCCAACACTGAAGCTTTCTTT. It is translated as CASSLDFPNTEAFF.

The CDR3 here is CASKGGNQPQHF. The DNA of the CDR3 is TGTGCCAGCAAGGGCGGGAATCAGCCCCAGCATTTT. This chain joins TRBV2 and TRBJ1-5; no clear D gene. V was cut by 7 bases and J by 4 bases, with 8 bases left in between. Germline V CDR1 and CDR2: SNHLY, FYNNEI. The CDR3 is made up of 12 amino acids.

CDR3: CASSLVTGRGYEQYF. Here the CDR3 DNA reads TGTGCCAGCAGTTTAGTGACAGGGAGAGGCTACGAGCAGTACTTC. The genes are TRBV27 and TRBJ2-7; 7 bases agree with TRBD1. The CDR3 totals 15 residues. From germline, CDR1 is MNHEY and CDR2 SMNVEV (reference sequence). V was pared by 2 bases and J by 3 bases, with 7 bases of the junction left unmatched.

The rearrangement uses TRBV2 and TRBJ2-1; 8 bases agree with TRBD2. The V gene's germline CDR1 is SNHLY and CDR2 FYNNEI. Trimming at V came to 4 bases and at J to 3 bases, leaving 2 bases not matched to a gene. This CDR3 has 14 residues. The DNA of the CDR3 is TGTGCCAGCAGTGGACTAGCGCTCTACAATGAGCAGTTCTTC. This codes for CASSGLALYNEQFF. Combining the CDR3 with reference TRBV2 and TRBJ2-1 gives the whole variable domain EPEVTQTPSHQVTQMGQEVILRCVPISNHLYFYWYRQILGQKVEFLVSFYNNEISEKSEIFDDQFSVERPDGSNFTLKIRSTKLEDSAMYFCASSGLALYNEQFFGPGTRLTVL.

The chain couples TRBV11-2 to TRBJ2-1, with TRBD2 matching 7 bases. CDR3 length equals 16 residues. The V gene end was trimmed by 5 bases and the J gene end by 4 bases; junction bases not matched to a gene: 11. CDR1 and CDR2 (germline): SGHAT, FQNNGV. The CDR3 coding sequence is TGTGCCAGCAGCGTATATAGCGGGCTGGGGTACAATGAGCAGTTCTTC. Its protein is CASSVYSGLGYNEQFF. Full variable domain (rest looked up from reference TRBV11-2 and TRBJ2-1): EAGVAQSPRYKIIEKRQSVAFWCNPISGHATLYWYQQILGQGPKLLIQFQNNGVVDDSQLPKDRFSAERLKGVDSTLKIQPAKLEDSAVYLCASSVYSGLGYNEQFFGPGTRLTVL.

The genes are TRBV14 and TRBJ2-1, with TRBD1 identical over 10 bases. This CDR3 region has 19 residues. Germline CDR1 reads SGHDN; CDR2 reads FVKESK. Trimming cost V 0 bases and J 7 bases; bases outside gene matches: 15. CDR3 sequence (DNA): TGTGCCAGCAGCCAAGACAGGACAGGGGGGATAAGTCGAGCGAATGAGCAGTTCTTC. Its translation: CASSQDRTGGISRANEQFF.

The V and J genes are TRBV7-2 and TRBJ2-1; 8 positions agree with TRBD2. The CDR3 extends over 13 amino acids. Germline V gene data show CDR1 as SGHTA and CDR2 as FQGNSA. V shed 5 bases and J 6 bases; nucleotides not matched to a gene: 3. CDR3 bases: TGTGCCAGCAGCCTAGGACTAGCCAATGAGCAGTTCTTC. Its translation is CASSLGLANEQFF.

The chain has TRBV28 and TRBJ2-1, with 11 bases fitting TRBD2. J was trimmed by 8 bases and V by 6 bases; bases with no gene match: 12. In germline, CDR1 is MDHEN, CDR2 SYDVKM. This CDR3 is built from 16 residues. Here the CDR3 DNA reads TGTGCCAGCAGGCCTAGCGGGAGGCCCCCTTGGGATGAGCAGTTCTTC. Amino acid sequence: CASRPSGRPPWDEQFF.

V gene TRBV7-9 combines with J gene TRBJ2-7, with 9 bases identical to TRBD2. Germline assignment: CDR1 SEHNR and CDR2 FQNEAQ (reference sequence). This CDR3 has 15 residues. After removal of 5 bases from V and 1 base from J, the junction contained 6 bases not matched to a gene. This chain's CDR3 is CASSTGTSYSYEQYF. CDR3 in DNA: TGTGCCAGCAGCACCGGGACTAGCTATTCCTACGAGCAGTACTTC.

Here the CDR3 DNA reads TGTGCCAGCAAAATAATCGGTGAAAAACTGTTTTTT. It specifies CASKIIGEKLFF. The chain is built from TRBV2 and TRBJ1-4; no firm D call. The CDR3 spans 12 residues. Germline CDR1 SNHLY, CDR2 FYNNEI. Trimming stripped 7 bases from V and 7 bases from J, with 10 bases between. Filled out from reference TRBV2 and TRBJ1-4, the complete variable domain reads EPEVTQTPSHQVTQMGQEVILRCVPISNHLYFYWYRQILGQKVEFLVSFYNNEISEKSEIFDDQFSVERPDGSNFTLKIRSTKLEDSAMYFCASKIIGEKLFFGSGTQLSVL.

The J gene is TRBJ2-6, the V gene TRBV7-2; 10 bases map to TRBD1. The CDR3 is 17 residues long. Germline CDR1 reads SGHTA; CDR2 reads FQGNSA. V lost 5 bases and J lost 3; bases outside the gene matches: 7. The CDR3: CASSPGTGVRGANVLTF. The CDR3, as DNA: TGTGCCAGCAGCCCCGGGACAGGGGTACGTGGGGCCAACGTCCTGACTTTC.

Written as DNA, the CDR3 is TGTGCCAGCAGCTTGGATCTAGGGGCCACTGAAGCTTTCTTT. Its translation is CASSLDLGATEAFF. The chain employs TRBV5-4 and TRBJ1-1; tentative D call: TRBD1 (5 bases). Germline assignment: CDR1 SGHNT and CDR2 YYREEE (reference sequence). With 0 bases removed from V and 4 bases from J, the gap between germline ends came to 10 bases. The CDR3 loop spans 14 amino acids. Drawing the rest from reference TRBV5-4 and TRBJ1-1, the complete variable domain is ETGVTQSPTHLIKTRGQQVTLRCSSQSGHNTVSWYQQALGQGPQFIFQYYREEENGRGNFPPRFSGLQFPNYSSELNVNALELDDSALYLCASSLDLGATEAFFGQGTRLTVV.

This clone was picked up a small number of times. The CDR3 DNA is TGTGCCAGCAGCCCAGGGGAATTCTATGGCTACACCTTC. Translating it yields CASSPGEFYGYTF. The chain carries TRBV5-6 and TRBJ1-2; D may be TRBD1 (6 bases). CDR3 length: 13 residues. Trimming stripped 4 bases from V and 4 bases from J, with 11 bases between. CDR1 and CDR2 from the germline V gene are SGHDT and YYEEEE. The complete variable domain, with remaining parts taken from reference TRBV5-6 and TRBJ1-2, reads DAGVTQSPTHLIKTRGQQVTLRCSPKSGHDTVSWYQQALGQGPQFIFQYYEEEERQRGNFPDRFSGHQFPNYSSELNVNALLLGDSALYLCASSPGEFYGYTFGSGTRLTVV.

This clone was seen just once. This chain's CDR3 is CASSTTVTTEAFF. CDR3 nucleotides: TGTGCCAGCAGTACGACAGTGACCACTGAAGCTTTCTTT. The rearrangement links TRBV7-6 to TRBJ1-1; maybe TRBD1 (5 bases). Germline lookup yields CDR1 SGHVS and CDR2 FNYEAQ. Trimming took 6 bases from V and 4 from J, leaving 12 bases between them. The CDR3 contains 13 residues.

This clone has just a few counts. This chain joins TRBV7-2 and TRBJ1-1; a possible D gene is TRBD1 (5 bases). Germline V gives CDR1 SGHTA, CDR2 FQGNSA. Trimming cost V 5 bases and J 0 bases, with 19 bases left between them. The CDR3 length is 17 residues. CDR3 amino acids: CASSRFPRGGMNTEAFF. CDR3 DNA: TGTGCCAGCAGCCGATTCCCACGGGGGGGTATGAACACTGAAGCTTTCTTT.

The chain uses TRBV11-2 and TRBJ2-3, with D perhaps TRBD2 (6 bases). CDR3 size: 16 residues. CDR1 SGHAT and CDR2 FQNNGV come from the germline V gene. V was pared by 7 bases and J by 3 bases, with 20 bases between. The CDR3 is CASTPGVGGGTDTQYF. In DNA form, the CDR3 reads TGTGCCAGCACCCCGGGGGTGGGAGGCGGAACAGATACGCAGTATTTT.

Only one count was recorded for this clone. The rearrangement uses TRBV11-2 and TRBJ2-2; unclear D gene. V gave up 0 bases and J gave up 0 bases, with 11 bases separating them. CDR1 is SGHAT and CDR2 is FQNNGV in the germline V gene. The CDR3 is 17 residues long. Written as DNA, the CDR3 is TGTGCCAGCAGCTTAGATCAAGGCAGGTCGAACACCGGGGAGCTGTTTTTT. As protein: CASSLDQGRSNTGELFF.

This chain joins TRBV5-1 and TRBJ2-3; 10 bases align to TRBD1. This CDR3 is 17 amino acids long. J lost 6 bases, V lost 1 base, and 11 bases had no gene match. CDR1 is SGHRS, CDR2 YFSETQ, per germline. In DNA, the CDR3 is TGCGCCAGCAGCTTGAAGCCGCAGGACAGGGGGATGGATACGCAGTATTTT. This encodes CASSLKPQDRGMDTQYF.

The chain has TRBV5-5 and TRBJ2-5; no clear D. The CDR3 spans 15 residues. V was cut by 4 bases and J by 1 base, with 14 bases left in between. In germline, CDR1 is SGHKS, CDR2 YYEKEE (reference sequence). The CDR3 is CASSRSATTQETQYF. The CDR3, as DNA: TGTGCCAGCAGCCGCTCGGCTACTACCCAAGAGACCCAGTACTTC.

The rearrangement joins TRBV7-8 to TRBJ2-5; no clear D. Looked up from germline, CDR1 is SGHVS and CDR2 is FQNEAQ. Trimming cost V 5 bases and J 2 bases, with 15 bases left between them. This CDR3 has 15 residues. The CDR3, as DNA: TGTGCCAGCAGCCCTCGAGGCCGCCTACAAGAGACCCAGTACTTC. Amino acids: CASSPRGRLQETQYF.

The chain combines TRBV7-9 with TRBJ2-5, with 8 bases matching TRBD1. V dropped 5 bases and J dropped 5; count of bases not matched to a gene: 7. This CDR3 contains 14 residues. CDR1 and CDR2 from the germline V gene are SEHNR and FQNEAQ (reference sequence). The CDR3 DNA follows: TGTGCCAGCAGCGCTGACAGGGGTAGGGAGACCCAGTACTTC. Residues: CASSADRGRETQYF.

The V call is TRBV30, the J call TRBJ2-3, with TRBD2 as a possible D gene (6 bases). CDR3 length: 15 amino acids. Trimming cost V 4 bases and J 1 base, with 15 bases left between them. Germline values: CDR1 GTSNPN, CDR2 SVGIG (reference sequence). The CDR3 loop is CAWIPHGGGTDTQYF. CDR3 sequence (DNA): TGTGCCTGGATCCCCCACGGCGGGGGCACAGATACGCAGTATTTT. The whole variable domain, filled in from reference TRBV30 and TRBJ2-3, reads SQTIHQWPATLVQPVGSPLSLECTVEGTSNPNLYWYRQAAGRGLQLLFYSVGIGQISSEVPQNLSASRPQDRQFILSSKKLLLSDSGFYLCAWIPHGGGTDTQYFGPGTRLTVL.

This rearrangement joins TRBV7-2 to TRBJ2-1; TRBD2 is a possible D gene (7 bases). The germline V gene has CDR1 SGHTA and CDR2 FQGNSA. The CDR3 has 16 residues. Trimming took off 4 bases at V and 4 bases at J, with 17 bases between the two ends. The CDR3 region is CASSSVVGGLYNEQFF. The CDR3 coding sequence is TGTGCCAGCAGCTCCGTAGTCGGGGGGCTGTACAATGAGCAGTTCTTC. Filled out from reference TRBV7-2 and TRBJ2-1, the complete variable domain reads GAGVSQSPSNKVTEKGKDVELRCDPISGHTALYWYRQSLGQGLEFLIYFQGNSAPDKSGLPSDRFSAERTGGSVSTLTIQRTQQEDSAVYLCASSSVVGGLYNEQFFGPGTRLTVL.

This clone was detected ten times or more. The chain has TRBV6-6 and TRBJ2-2; D gene unclear. Trimming removed 7 bases at V and 5 bases at J, with 11 bases between. Germline V CDR1 and CDR2: MNHNY, SVGAGI (reference sequence). This CDR3 region has 13 residues. CDR3 DNA sequence: TGTGCCAGCACCCCCGGCAGGACCGGGGAGCTGTTTTTT. It translates to CASTPGRTGELFF.

This clone has a single count. V gene TRBV5-5 combines with J gene TRBJ1-5; TRBD1 agrees at 12 bases. Germline-derived CDR1 and CDR2 are SGHKS and YYEKEE (reference sequence). The CDR3 runs to 14 residues. V shed 4 bases and J 11 bases; nucleotides not matched to a gene: 7. The CDR3 coding sequence is TGTGCCAGCAGCGCCGGGACAGGGGGCGCGACCCAGCATTTT. Encoded protein: CASSAGTGGATQHF.